This section outlines one T cell receptor (beta chain) sequence together with its context. Its antigen is as yet unknown. The sample belongs to a study of monozygotic twins with inflammatory bowel disease. Template switching introduced UMIs that contain a 6-nucleotide sample barcode. After re-calling the 5' RACE reads, TCRdb lists one entry per CDR3 protein, DNA absent. This repertoire includes about 160,000 distinct CDR3 sequences. Germline CDR1 is SGHTA and CDR2 is FQGNSA. The length of the CDR3 is 16 residues. Overall study findings and caveats: Resolution of different T cell subtypes was not achieved. Treatment differences in immunosuppression may have added variability to the repertoires of patients. Evidence failed to back one strong IBD-linked signal or clonotype.

The sequencing input was blood. The chain employs TRBV7-2 and TRBJ2-2. The sequence was collected from a human donor with ulcerative colitis or Crohn's disease, or a healthy co-twin of an affected twin (not recorded which). The CDR3: CASSLYRLANTGELFF.